This T cell receptor beta chain was recovered during a study of naive and memory T cell subsets. The beta constant-region primer was an equimolar mix of two oligonucleotides covering TRBC1 and TRBC2. The ligated cDNA underwent four PCR rounds using SP2 and nested alpha and beta constant-region primers. TCRdb reanalysed the UMI-ligation and nested PCR reads using MiXCR and keeps one entry per CDR3 protein. This sample has 120,000 or so distinct CDR3 sequences, with 35% to 40% found just once. There are a few counts of this clonotype. Its antigen is not identified. General study points: In CD4 and CD8 cells, diversity dropped from naive through EMRA. Over 85% of naive TCR sequences appeared only once, unlike memory subsets. There was no ground truth to check naive and memory subset results. Activation and differentiation may alter RNA-based TCR counts.

The TCR comes from a human donor in good health. Sequenced sample: central memory CD4+ T cells from blood.

The CDR3 spells CSALGQGATDTQYF. The CDR3 bases are TGCAGTGCTTTGGGACAGGGGGCCACAGATACGCAGTATTTT. The chain is built from TRBV20-1 and TRBJ2-3, with TRBD1 matching over 12 bases. J gave up 2 bases and V 5 bases, and 2 bases lay outside the gene matches. The CDR3 contains 14 residues. Germline CDR1 reads DFQATT; CDR2 reads SNEGSKA (reference sequence).